These 26 T cell receptor beta chains share one sample of origin, sequenced in a study of blood T cell repertoires in COVID-19. Assay used: immunoSEQ multiplex PCR; TCRdb lists only in-frame clones, some missing. Seen here are more than 150,000 clones, 84% observed once, and the top ten hold roughly 7.3%. Sequencing was done on a sample of PBMCs or T cells enriched from blood (not recorded which). The receptors stem from a woman aged 45-65 years who had recovered from COVID-19.

This chain links TRBV25-1 with TRBJ1-6; possibly TRBD1 for D (5 bases). Germline CDR1 is MGHDK and CDR2 is SYGVNS. The CDR3 consists of 12 residues. The V gene lost 6 bases and the J gene lost 7 bases, with 7 bases spanning the gap. This chain's CDR3 is CASRGLNSPLHF. CDR3 in DNA: TGTGCCAGCAGGGGACTGAATTCACCCCTCCACTTT.

This clone appeared once. The V and J genes are TRBV6-5 and TRBJ2-1; D is unclear. Germline V gene sequence: CDR1 MNHEY, CDR2 SVGAGI. The CDR3 covers 11 residues. V was pared by 4 bases and J by 6 bases, with 4 bases between. CDR3 sequence: CASSFINEQFF. CDR3 in DNA: TGTGCCAGCAGTTTCATCAATGAGCAGTTCTTC.

The CDR3 here is CASGTGSNTGELFF. In nucleotides, the CDR3 is TGTGCCAGCGGGACAGGGTCGAACACCGGGGAGCTGTTTTTT. The chain employs TRBV2 and TRBJ2-2; 9 nucleotides agree with TRBD1. Looked up from germline, CDR1 is SNHLY and CDR2 is FYNNEI. This CDR3 contains 14 residues. V gave up 8 bases and J gave up 0 bases; unmatched junction bases: 1.

The CDR3 is CASSLSPGIGYTF. The DNA for the CDR3 is TGCGCCAGCAGCTTGAGTCCAGGGATTGGCTACACCTTC. The V call is TRBV5-1, the J call TRBJ1-2; TRBD1 might be the D (5 bases). The germline V gene encodes CDR1 SGHRS and CDR2 YFSETQ. V gave up 1 base and J gave up 7 bases, with 11 bases separating them. The CDR3 spans 13 residues.

This chain connects TRBV24-1 to TRBJ1-3; 8 bases are shared with TRBD1. The trim removed 7 bases at V and 8 bases at J, leaving 15 bases unmatched. Germline values: CDR1 KGHDR, CDR2 SFDVKD. This CDR3 region has 16 residues. As DNA, the CDR3 is TGTGCCACCAGAGACTTCGGACAGGGCTCGGGGGACACCATATATTTT. This codes for CATRDFGQGSGDTIYF.

The V and J genes are TRBV24-1 and TRBJ1-4; maybe TRBD1 (6 bases). The ends were cut back, 3 bases at V and 3 bases at J, with 13 bases in the middle. The CDR3 contains 16 residues. CDR1 is KGHDR, CDR2 SFDVKD, per germline. DNA of the CDR3: TGTGCCACCAGTGATAACACAGGGTCGGCTAATGAAAAACTGTTTTTT. As protein: CATSDNTGSANEKLFF.

The genes are TRBV28 and TRBJ1-1; 8 bases match TRBD1. Germline lookup yields CDR1 MDHEN and CDR2 SYDVKM. CDR3 size: 13 residues. Trimming took 5 bases from V and 11 from J; bases not matched to a gene: 10. CDR3 sequence: CASSPLTGAHAFF. The CDR3 bases are TGTGCCAGCAGTCCCCTGACAGGGGCGCATGCTTTCTTT.

The chain combines TRBV7-2 with TRBJ1-1; D might be TRBD1 (5 bases). Per the germline V gene, CDR1 is SGHTA and CDR2 is FQGNSA. V lost 6 bases to trimming and J lost 4 bases, with 12 bases between them. The CDR3 has 13 residues. The CDR3 region has the DNA TGTGCCAGCAGGCGGGACCGGGGCACTGAAGCTTTCTTT. Amino acid sequence: CASRRDRGTEAFF.

The rearrangement joins TRBV7-2 to TRBJ2-7; 7 nucleotides align to TRBD1. The germline V gene encodes CDR1 SGHTA and CDR2 FQGNSA. V shed 5 bases and J 2 bases; nucleotides not matched to a gene: 3. The CDR3 runs 13 residues. The CDR3 spells CASSRDRAYEQYF. CDR3 in DNA: TGTGCCAGCAGCCGGGACAGAGCCTACGAGCAGTACTTC.

V usage is TRBV28 and J usage is TRBJ1-6; 8 bases are shared with TRBD1. The germline gives CDR1 MDHEN, CDR2 SYDVKM. V was clipped by 10 bases and J by 7 bases; unmatched bases: 9. This CDR3 has 14 residues. CDR3 sequence: CATELGQANSPLHF. DNA for the CDR3: TGTGCCACGGAATTGGGACAGGCGAATTCACCCCTCCACTTT. Drawing the rest from reference TRBV28 and TRBJ1-6, the complete variable domain is DVKVTQSSRYLVKRTGEKVFLECVQDMDHENMFWYRQDPGLGLRLIYFSYDVKMKEKGDIPEGYSVSREKKERFSLILESASTNQTSMYLCATELGQANSPLHFGNGTRLTVT.

The chain couples TRBV7-9 to TRBJ1-1; D is unresolved. Germline-derived CDR1 and CDR2 are SEHNR and FQNEAQ (reference sequence). Trimming shortened V by 1 base and J by 1 base, and 7 bases separated the two germline ends. CDR3 size: 14 residues. The CDR3 region has the DNA TGTGCCAGCAGCTTAGTTCATCAGAACACTGAAGCTTTCTTT. As protein: CASSLVHQNTEAFF.

This chain joins TRBV2 and TRBJ1-3; TRBD1 might be the D (6 bases). Germline CDR1 is SNHLY and CDR2 is FYNNEI. V was cut by 6 bases and J by 6 bases, with 18 bases left in between. The CDR3 length is 15 residues. The CDR3 DNA follows: TGTGCCAGCAGAGACCGACTAGGGGGGGCAAACACCATATATTTT. Protein: CASRDRLGGANTIYF.

The chain joins TRBV29-1 to TRBJ2-4; 11 bases align to TRBD1. Trimming took 7 bases from V and 6 from J; bases not matched to a gene: 8. Germline CDR1 and CDR2: SQVTM and ANQGSEA. CDR3 size: 14 residues. This CDR3 reads CSGGQGAGLNIQYF. As DNA, the CDR3 is TGCAGCGGAGGACAGGGGGCTGGTTTAAACATTCAGTACTTC.

This sequence joins TRBV9 and TRBJ2-1; 13 positions match TRBD2. Germline assignment: CDR1 SGDLS and CDR2 YYNGEE. CDR3 size: 20 residues. Trimming took 4 bases from V and 0 from J; bases not matched to a gene: 13. CDR3 nucleotide sequence: TGTGCCAGCAGCAAAACTCCGGGACTAGCGGGATGGGGCTCCTACAATGAGCAGTTCTTC. It specifies CASSKTPGLAGWGSYNEQFF.

The chain recombines TRBV29-1 with TRBJ2-1, with 12 bases fitting TRBD1. J gave up 7 bases and V 6 bases, and 7 bases lay outside the gene matches. Germline CDR1 SQVTM, CDR2 ANQGSEA. The CDR3 is 14 residues long. The CDR3: CSVGRDRGRNEQFF. For the CDR3, the DNA is TGCAGCGTGGGGCGGGACAGGGGGCGGAATGAGCAGTTCTTC.

The chain uses TRBV9 and TRBJ2-1, with TRBD2 as a possible D gene (6 bases). The CDR3 is made up of 15 amino acids. Trimming pared 3 bases from V and 8 bases from J, leaving 18 bases between. The germline CDR1 and CDR2 sequences are SGDLS and YYNGEE. The CDR3, as DNA: TGTGCCAGCAGCGCCTCCGGGACTGAAGGGCATGAGCAGTTCTTC. This gives the protein CASSASGTEGHEQFF. Based on the CDR3 plus reference TRBV9 and TRBJ2-1, the full variable domain is DSGVTQTPKHLITATGQRVTLRCSPRSGDLSVYWYQQSLDQGLQFLIQYYNGEERAKGNILERFSAQQFPDLHSELNLSSLELGDSALYFCASSASGTEGHEQFFGPGTRLTVL.

The chain recombines TRBV19 with TRBJ1-2, with D maybe TRBD1 (6 bases). The CDR3 is made up of 16 amino acids. CDR1 and CDR2 from the germline V gene are LNHDA and SQIVND (reference sequence). Trimming stripped 4 bases from V and 4 bases from J, with 19 bases between. The CDR3 loop is CASSNPSGEVFYGYTF. CDR3 in DNA: TGTGCCAGTAGTAATCCCTCAGGGGAAGTTTTCTATGGCTACACCTTC.

The chain carries TRBV11-2 and TRBJ1-2; weak D call: TRBD1 (5 bases). Germline CDR1 reads SGHAT; CDR2 reads FQNNGV. The CDR3 runs to 14 residues. Trimming removed 5 bases at V and 4 bases at J, with 14 bases between. CDR3 protein: CASSPGWGSYGYTF. CDR3 DNA: TGTGCCAGCAGCCCCGGGTGGGGCTCCTATGGCTACACCTTC.

CDR3 coding DNA: TGTGCCAGCAGCCCGGCGGAAGGGGATCATTCACCCCTCCACTTT. This sequence encodes CASSPAEGDHSPLHF. This chain connects TRBV6-5 to TRBJ1-6; weak D call: TRBD1 (5 bases). CDR3 length: 15 residues. V was trimmed by 6 bases and J by 8 bases, leaving 17 bases between them. Germline V lookup: CDR1 MNHEY, CDR2 SVGAGI.

The rearrangement links TRBV18 to TRBJ2-7; tentatively, D is TRBD2 (5 bases). The CDR3 has 13 amino acids. CDR1 KGHSH and CDR2 LQKENI come from the germline V gene. With 5 bases removed from V and 2 bases from J, the gap between germline ends came to 10 bases. The CDR3 is CASSGGTAYEQYF. The CDR3 bases are TGTGCCAGCTCAGGAGGTACGGCCTACGAGCAGTACTTC.

The chain recombines TRBV6-5 with TRBJ1-4, with TRBD1 as a possible D gene (5 bases). V lost 4 bases and J lost 6, with 15 bases in between. The germline V gene has CDR1 MNHEY and CDR2 SVGAGI. CDR3 size: 15 residues. CDR3 DNA: TGTGCCAGCAGTTGGGTCACAGGTTCCTATGAAAAACTGTTTTTT. It specifies CASSWVTGSYEKLFF.

The rearrangement uses TRBV7-9 and TRBJ1-4; 7 nucleotides line up with TRBD1. Losses at the gene ends were 5 bases for V and 5 bases for J; bases not matched to a gene: 2. Germline lookup yields CDR1 SEHNR and CDR2 FQNEAQ (reference sequence). CDR3 length: 13 residues. In nucleotides, the CDR3 is TGTGCCAGCAGCGTCAGGGGGAATGAAAAACTGTTTTTT. Translated, it gives CASSVRGNEKLFF.

Only one count was recorded for this clone. The chain recombines TRBV3-1 (or the pseudogene TRBV3-2) with TRBJ2-7, with TRBD2 matching over 10 bases. This CDR3 is built from 15 residues. The V and J ends lost 4 bases and 4 bases, in that order; junction bases with no gene match: 7. Looked up from germline, CDR1 is LGHDT and CDR2 is YNNKEL (reference sequence). This CDR3 reads CASSPVGTSVYEQYF. CDR3 coding DNA: TGTGCCAGCAGCCCCGTAGGGACTAGCGTTTACGAGCAGTACTTC.

This rearrangement joins TRBV21-1 to TRBJ1-6; the table's D call TRBD1 went unverified against the DNA. TRBV21-1 is a pseudogene locus. The CDR3 sequence is 17 residues long. CDR3 protein: CASSKVGDREANSPLHF. In nucleotides, the CDR3 is TGTGCCAGCAGCAAAGTAGGGGACAGGGAAGCTAATTCACCCCTCCACTTT.

V usage is TRBV4-3 and J usage is TRBJ2-3, with TRBD2 matching 9 bases. The CDR3 runs 16 residues. Unmatched junction bases numbered 6, after V lost 0 bases and J lost 5 bases. The germline CDR1 and CDR2 sequences are LGHNA and YSLEER. CDR3 protein: CASSQDLAGGEDTQYF. The CDR3, as DNA: TGCGCCAGCAGCCAAGACCTGGCGGGAGGGGAAGATACGCAGTATTTT.

The J gene is TRBJ1-5, the V gene TRBV6-2 or TRBV6-3; no clear D gene. V lost 5 bases, J lost 1 base, and 9 bases lay in between. The germline CDR1 and CDR2 sequences are MNHEY and SVGEGT. This CDR3 has 14 residues. The CDR3 DNA sequence: TGTGCCAGCAGTCTCAGCGGAAGCAATCAGCCCCAGCATTTT. Its protein is CASSLSGSNQPQHF.